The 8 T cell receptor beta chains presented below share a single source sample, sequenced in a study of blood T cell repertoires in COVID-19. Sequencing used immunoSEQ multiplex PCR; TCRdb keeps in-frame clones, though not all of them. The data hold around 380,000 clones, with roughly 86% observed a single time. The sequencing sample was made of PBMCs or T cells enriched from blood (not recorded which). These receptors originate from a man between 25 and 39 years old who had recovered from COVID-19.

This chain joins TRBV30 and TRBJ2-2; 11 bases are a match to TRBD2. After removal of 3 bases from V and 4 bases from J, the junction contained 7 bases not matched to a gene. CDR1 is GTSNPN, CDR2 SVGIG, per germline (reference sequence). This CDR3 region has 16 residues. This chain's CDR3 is CAWSLGLAGFTGELFF. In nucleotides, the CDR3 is TGTGCCTGGAGCCTCGGACTAGCGGGTTTCACCGGGGAGCTGTTTTTT.

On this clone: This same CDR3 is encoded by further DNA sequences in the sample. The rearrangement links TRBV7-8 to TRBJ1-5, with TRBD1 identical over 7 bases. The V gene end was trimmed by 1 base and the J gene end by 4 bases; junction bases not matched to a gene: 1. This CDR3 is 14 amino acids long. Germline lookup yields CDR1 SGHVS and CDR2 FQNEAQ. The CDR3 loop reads CASSLGTGNQPQHF. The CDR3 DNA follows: TGTGCCAGCAGCTTAGGGACAGGTAATCAGCCCCAGCATTTT.

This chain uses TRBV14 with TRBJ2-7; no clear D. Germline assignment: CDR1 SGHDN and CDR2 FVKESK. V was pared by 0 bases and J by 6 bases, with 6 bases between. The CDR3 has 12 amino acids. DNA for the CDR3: TGTGCCAGCAGCCAAGATAGTCTCGAGCAGTACTTC. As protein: CASSQDSLEQYF.

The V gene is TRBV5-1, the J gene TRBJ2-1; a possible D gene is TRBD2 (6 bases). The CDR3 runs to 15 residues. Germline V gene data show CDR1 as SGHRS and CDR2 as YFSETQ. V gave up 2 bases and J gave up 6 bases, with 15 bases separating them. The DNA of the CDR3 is TGCGCCAGCAGCTTAGGAGGGGCCGGCCGCAATGAGCAGTTCTTC. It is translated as CASSLGGAGRNEQFF.

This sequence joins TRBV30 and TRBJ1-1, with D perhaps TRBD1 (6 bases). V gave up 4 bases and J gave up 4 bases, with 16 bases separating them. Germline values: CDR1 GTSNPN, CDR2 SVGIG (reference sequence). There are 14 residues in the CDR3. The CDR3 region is CAWMTDRIITEAFF. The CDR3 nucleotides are TGTGCCTGGATGACGGACAGAATTATCACTGAAGCTTTCTTT.

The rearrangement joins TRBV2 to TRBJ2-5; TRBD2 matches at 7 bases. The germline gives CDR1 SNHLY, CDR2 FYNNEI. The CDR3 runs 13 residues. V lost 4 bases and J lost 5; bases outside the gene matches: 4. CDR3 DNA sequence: TGTGCCAGCAGTGGACTAGCCCCGGAGACCCAGTACTTC. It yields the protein CASSGLAPETQYF.

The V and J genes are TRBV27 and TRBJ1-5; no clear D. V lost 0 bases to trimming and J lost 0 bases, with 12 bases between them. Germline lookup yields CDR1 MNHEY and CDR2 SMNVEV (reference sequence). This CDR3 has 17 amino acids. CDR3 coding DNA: TGTGCCAGCAGTTTATCCCGTTGGAGGGATAGCAATCAGCCCCAGCATTTT. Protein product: CASSLSRWRDSNQPQHF.

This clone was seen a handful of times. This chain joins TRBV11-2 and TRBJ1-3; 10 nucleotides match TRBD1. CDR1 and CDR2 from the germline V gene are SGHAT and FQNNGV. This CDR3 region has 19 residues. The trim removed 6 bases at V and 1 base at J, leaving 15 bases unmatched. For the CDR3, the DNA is TGTGCCAGCAGACGTCTCGCCCGACAGGGGGCTGGATCTGGAAACACCATATATTTT. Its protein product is CASRRLARQGAGSGNTIYF.